Listed below are T cell receptor beta chains from one sample, sequenced in a study of Ad26.COV2.S vaccination and SARS-CoV-2 variants. The repertoire was sequenced with immunoSEQ multiplex PCR; TCRdb's copy has only in-frame clones and lacks some. Here the sample spans fewer than 800,000 clones, approximately 88% being singletons. The specimen was peripheral blood, collected in a trial of Ad26.COV2.S vaccine versus placebo. The receptors derive from a person aged 18 to 59 who received the Ad26.COV2.S COVID-19 vaccine or a placebo. The conserved cysteine and the conserved F or W are not part of the CDR3 here. Some rows have no size entry. The others give once, few or many, or a class for an expanded clone.

NA	TRBV27	TRBJ2-7	ASSLSPTREQY
once	TRBV6-4	TRBJ2-3	ASSIRDTDTQY
NA	TRBV20-1	TRBJ1-1	SACDRDTEAF
NA	TRBV4-3	TRBJ1-5	ASSQDRGNQPQH
NA	TRBV27	TRBJ1-6	ASRAGNSPLH
NA	TRBV10-3	TRBJ2-1	AIRSRDSSYNEQF
NA	TRBV12-3/TRBV12-4	TRBJ1-3	AGMTGTGNTIY
once	TRBV18	TRBJ2-1	ASSRFRDRVVNEQF
NA	TRBV12-3/TRBV12-4	TRBJ1-4	ASSRNNEKLF
NA	TRBV18	TRBJ2-7	ASSPGQDYEQY
NA	TRBV2	TRBJ2-3	ASSRGTDTQY
NA	TRBV27	TRBJ2-1	ASSYGLAGNEQF
NA	TRBV5-8	TRBJ2-3	ASSSQADTQY
NA	TRBV5-4	TRBJ1-6	ASSLSGQLYSPLH
NA	TRBV27	TRBJ2-7	ASSLSGGLAGGSFYEQY
NA	TRBV2	TRBJ1-2	ASSKRATVYGYT
once	TRBV27	TRBJ1-5	ASSPMLQGGNQPQH
NA	TRBV12-3/TRBV12-4	TRBJ2-7	ASSLVGPYEQY
once	TRBV11-1	TRBJ2-3	ASSFGRLVPADTQY
NA	TRBV7-9	TRBJ1-2	ASGTAGGAKGYT
NA	TRBV3-1/TRBV3-2	TRBJ1-4	ASSHLDGSEKLF
NA	TRBV3-1/TRBV3-2	TRBJ2-2	ASSHWTSGEVGELF
NA	TRBV12-5	TRBJ1-4	ASGFPNNEKLF
NA	TRBV24-1	TRBJ2-3	ATSDSRPTDTQY
NA	TRBV29-1	TRBJ2-1	SVEEGVNEQF
once	TRBV19	TRBJ2-2	ASSSPGGANTGELF
few	TRBV7-9	TRBJ2-7	ASERSYEQY
NA	TRBV7-9	TRBJ2-7	ASSLARLDEQY
NA	TRBV25-1	TRBJ1-5	ASSEGGRMDQPQH
NA	TRBV4-3	TRBJ1-2	ASSQERSNYGYT
NA	TRBV3-1/TRBV3-2	TRBJ2-7	ASSQPGLAGVFEQY
NA	TRBV10-1	TRBJ2-3	ASSEAGRGNTQY
NA	TRBV7-2	TRBJ1-1	ASSLFLGPNTEAF
NA	TRBV2	TRBJ2-2	ASSILAGGPRTGELF
NA	TRBV11-2	TRBJ1-6	ASSLGGSYNSPLH
NA	TRBV6-6	TRBJ2-7	ASSYSTSYEQY
NA	TRBV11-1	TRBJ2-5	ASSLGLRGETQY
NA	TRBV6-5	TRBJ1-1	ASRNSPQDTEAF
NA	TRBV25-1	TRBJ2-7	ASSESLGGGASEQY
NA	TRBV11-2	TRBJ2-5	ALGAKGGDNQETQY
NA	TRBV5-4	TRBJ2-7	ASSGWDLRGQY
once	TRBV10-1	TRBJ1-2	ASSATGGYGYT
NA	TRBV6-5	TRBJ1-1	ATDNVRWTEAF
NA	TRBV11-2	TRBJ2-5	ASSLEDRAGGETQY
NA	TRBV14	TRBJ2-1	ASRRQGEQF
NA	TRBV6-2/TRBV6-3	TRBJ2-7	ASSYSSREQY
NA	TRBV7-2	TRBJ1-2	ASSLHGSYGYT
NA	TRBV24-1	TRBJ2-7	ATSDRADEQY
once	TRBV5-1	TRBJ2-1	ASSLVKARSSYNEQF
NA	TRBV9	TRBJ2-7	ASSVGYPDSYEQY
NA	TRBV3-1/TRBV3-2	TRBJ1-1	ASSQRGGDTEAF